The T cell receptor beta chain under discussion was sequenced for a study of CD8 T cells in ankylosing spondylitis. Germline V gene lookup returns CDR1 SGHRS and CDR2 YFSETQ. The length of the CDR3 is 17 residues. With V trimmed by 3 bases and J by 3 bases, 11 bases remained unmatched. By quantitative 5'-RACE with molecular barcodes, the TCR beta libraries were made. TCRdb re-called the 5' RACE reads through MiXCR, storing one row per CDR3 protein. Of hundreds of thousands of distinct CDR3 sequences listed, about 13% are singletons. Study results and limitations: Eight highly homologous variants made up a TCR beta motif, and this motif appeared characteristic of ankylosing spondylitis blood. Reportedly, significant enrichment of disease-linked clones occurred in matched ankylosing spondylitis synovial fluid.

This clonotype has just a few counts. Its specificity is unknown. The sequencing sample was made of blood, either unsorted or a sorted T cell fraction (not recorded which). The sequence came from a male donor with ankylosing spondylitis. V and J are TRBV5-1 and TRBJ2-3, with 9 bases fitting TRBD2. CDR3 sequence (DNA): TGCGCCAGCAGCTCAAGACTAGCGGCCCCGGGAACAGATACGCAGTATTTT. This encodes CASSSRLAAPGTDTQYF.